This passage covers 19 T cell receptor beta chains from one sample sequenced in a study of cytomegalovirus exposure and HLA in healthy donors. The PCR had 60 Vbeta and 13 Jbeta primers. Here immunoSEQ multiplex PCR was the method, and the copy in TCRdb shows in-frame clones only, minus some. The table has 150,000 to 200,000 clones, roughly 84% seen once. Sequenced: PBMCs. The receptors were gathered from a boy between 2 and 10 years old in good health and CMV-seronegative.

The V call is TRBV27, the J call TRBJ2-1, with 9 bases aligning to TRBD2. CDR3 length: 15 amino acids. Germline assignment: CDR1 MNHEY and CDR2 SMNVEV (reference sequence). V lost 10 bases to trimming and J lost 1 base; unmatched junction nucleotides: 8. CDR3: CATRSGRISYNEQFF. CDR3 nucleotides: TGTGCCACCCGTAGCGGGAGAATTTCCTACAATGAGCAGTTCTTC.

The chain carries TRBV10-2 and TRBJ2-1; D might be TRBD2 (5 bases). Germline lookup yields CDR1 WSHSY and CDR2 SAAADI. Trimming removed 3 bases from V and 6 bases from J, with 15 bases in between. This CDR3 comprises 15 residues. CDR3: CASSEVAGGRNEQFF. For the CDR3, the DNA is TGCGCCAGCAGTGAAGTGGCTGGCGGGCGCAATGAGCAGTTCTTC.

This chain uses TRBV5-1 with TRBJ2-1, with 12 bases aligning to TRBD2. With 4 bases clipped from V and 4 bases from J, the junction kept 3 bases outside the gene matches. The CDR3 totals 15 residues. Germline V gene data show CDR1 as SGHRS and CDR2 as YFSETQ. CDR3 loop: CASSRTSGTYNEQFF. The CDR3 nucleotides read TGCGCCAGCAGCCGGACTAGCGGGACTTACAATGAGCAGTTCTTC. The variable domain in full, with the rest retrieved from reference TRBV5-1 and TRBJ2-1, is KAGVTQTPRYLIKTRGQQVTLSCSPISGHRSVSWYQQTPGQGLQFLFEYFSETQRNKGNFPGRFSGRQFSNSRSEMNVSTLELGDSALYLCASSRTSGTYNEQFFGPGTRLTVL.

Points on this clone: One junction end does not reproduce the germline sequence, and a read error may be involved. The genes are TRBV7-9 and TRBJ1-1; no clear D gene. CDR3 length: 12 residues. CDR1 and CDR2 from the germline V gene are SEHNR and FQNEAQ (reference sequence). The CDR3 DNA sequence: TGTTCCAGCAGCCCGACTCTATTCGAAGCTTTCTTT. Its protein is CSSSPTLFEAFF.

As regards this clone: The junction departs from the called germline gene at one end, perhaps through a read error. The chain employs TRBV5-4 and TRBJ2-7, with D perhaps TRBD1 (5 bases). This CDR3 has 9 residues. The V gene's germline CDR1 is SGHNT and CDR2 YYREEE (reference sequence). This CDR3 is CASSGRVGF. The CDR3 nucleotides are TGTGCCAGCAGTGGCAGGGTTGGCTTC.

This clone has just one count. The rearrangement links TRBV5-6 to TRBJ1-6; 9 bases agree with TRBD1. CDR1 is SGHDT, CDR2 YYEEEE, per germline. V trimming: 2 bases; J trimming: 7 bases; junction bases outside the gene matches: 7. This CDR3 spans 16 amino acids. The CDR3 DNA sequence: TGTGCCAGCAGCTTTTACGGGACAGGGAGCAATTCACCCCTCCACTTT. Its translation: CASSFYGTGSNSPLHF.

The chain couples TRBV5-6 to TRBJ2-2; TRBD2 matches at 12 bases. Germline CDR1 reads SGHDT; CDR2 reads YYEEEE. The V segment lost 4 bases and the J segment 8 bases; nucleotides outside the gene matches: 6. The length of the CDR3 is 15 residues. CDR3 sequence (DNA): TGTGCCAGCAGCGGTACTAGCGGGAGGACGGGGGAGCTGTTTTTT. Its translation: CASSGTSGRTGELFF.

The chain joins TRBV4-2 to TRBJ2-1, with D perhaps TRBD2 (5 bases). From germline, CDR1 is LGHNA and CDR2 YNFKEQ. The CDR3 covers 13 residues. V was pared by 1 base and J by 6 bases, with 7 bases between. CDR3 nucleotide sequence: TGTGCCAGCAGCCAAGTGGACTTCAATGAGCAGTTCTTC. This codes for CASSQVDFNEQFF.

CDR3 nucleotide sequence: TGTGCCAGCAGCTCGGGGACTAGCGCGAGGGAGCAGTACTTC. This encodes CASSSGTSAREQYF. This chain joins TRBV7-6 and TRBJ2-7; 10 bases fit TRBD2. The germline CDR1 and CDR2 sequences are SGHVS and FNYEAQ. V was clipped by 4 bases and J by 7 bases; unmatched bases: 7. The CDR3 spans 14 residues. Together with reference TRBV7-6 and TRBJ2-7, the CDR3 gives the full variable domain: GAGVSQSPRYKVTKRGQDVALRCDPISGHVSLYWYRQALGQGPEFLTYFNYEAQQDKSGLPNDRFSAERPEGSISTLTIQRTEQRDSAMYRCASSSGTSAREQYFGPGTRLTVT.

The CDR3 sequence: CASSVLTSGRGGELFF. CDR3 in DNA: TGTGCCAGCAGCGTTCTGACTAGCGGGAGAGGCGGGGAGCTGTTTTTT. The rearrangement links TRBV9 to TRBJ2-2, with 12 bases identical to TRBD2. The CDR3 runs 16 residues. Germline V gives CDR1 SGDLS, CDR2 YYNGEE. Trimming took 2 bases from V and 7 from J; bases not matched to a gene: 6.

This sequence joins TRBV19 and TRBJ2-3; 11 nucleotides match TRBD2. J was trimmed by 0 bases and V by 3 bases; bases with no gene match: 8. Germline V gene data show CDR1 as LNHDA and CDR2 as SQIVND (reference sequence). The CDR3 is made up of 18 amino acids. DNA of the CDR3: TGTGCCAGTAGTATCGTGGGTAGCGGGAGGGGTAGCACAGATACGCAGTATTTT. Encoded protein: CASSIVGSGRGSTDTQYF.

This clone was seen a few times. The CDR3 is CASSLDRSYEQYF. In nucleotides, the CDR3 is TGTGCCAGCAGTTTGGACAGGTCCTACGAGCAGTACTTC. V and J are TRBV27 and TRBJ2-5, with 7 bases lining up with TRBD1. The DNA end favors TRBJ2-7, so the J call may be wrong. Germline CDR1 and CDR2: MNHEY and SMNVEV (reference sequence). The CDR3 runs to 13 residues.

This chain links TRBV18 with TRBJ1-4, with unresolved D. The CDR3 is 13 amino acids. Germline-derived CDR1 and CDR2 are KGHSH and LQKENI. V lost 3 bases to trimming and J lost 8 bases, with 10 bases between them. CDR3 DNA: TGTGCCAGCTCACCCAGCGGACGAGAAAAACTGTTTTTT. It translates to CASSPSGREKLFF.

The chain carries TRBV5-1 and TRBJ1-1; TRBD1 might be the D (5 bases). The V gene's germline CDR1 is SGHRS and CDR2 YFSETQ. This CDR3 contains 15 residues. V lost 0 bases, J lost 5 bases, and 14 bases lay in between. DNA of the CDR3: TGCGCCAGCAGCTTGGGTTCTCCAGGGCGGACTGAAGCTTTCTTT. Its translation: CASSLGSPGRTEAFF.

V gene TRBV7-6 combines with J gene TRBJ2-3; possibly TRBD2 for D (6 bases). The CDR3 consists of 18 residues. V was cut by 2 bases and J by 2 bases, with 20 bases left in between. Germline V CDR1 and CDR2: SGHVS, FNYEAQ. Here the CDR3 DNA reads TGTGCCAGCAGCTTACTCTCAGGGTCGGTAGCGGTCACAGATACGCAGTATTTT. This translates into CASSLLSGSVAVTDTQYF.

CDR3 in DNA: TGTGCCAGCAGAATGACAGGGGGCCCCTACGAGCAGTACTTC. Its translation: CASRMTGGPYEQYF. This rearrangement joins TRBV27 to TRBJ2-7, with 10 nucleotides matching TRBD1. J lost 2 bases, V lost 6 bases, and 4 bases had no gene match. Germline CDR1 MNHEY, CDR2 SMNVEV (reference sequence). CDR3 length equals 14 residues.

The chain combines TRBV27 with TRBJ2-7; 11 bases map to TRBD2. V shed 3 bases, J shed 6 bases, and the junction held 7 bases outside the gene matches. The germline V gene has CDR1 MNHEY and CDR2 SMNVEV (reference sequence). This CDR3 region has 15 residues. CDR3 DNA sequence: TGTGCCAGCAGTTTCGGGCTAGCGGGAGGTTCCGAGCAGTACTTC. Encoded protein: CASSFGLAGGSEQYF.

The chain employs TRBV5-1 and TRBJ2-5; 9 bases line up with TRBD1. The CDR3 loop spans 15 amino acids. J lost 0 bases, V lost 0 bases, and 0 bases had no gene match. Looked up from germline, CDR1 is SGHRS and CDR2 is YFSETQ. CDR3 in DNA: TGCGCCAGCAGCTTGGGGGACAGGGACCAAGAGACCCAGTACTTC. It translates to CASSLGDRDQETQYF.

This chain uses TRBV2 with TRBJ2-7; 9 bases are shared with TRBD2. Losses at the gene ends were 2 bases for V and 7 bases for J; bases not matched to a gene: 9. Germline V CDR1 and CDR2: SNHLY, FYNNEI. CDR3 length equals 15 residues. The CDR3: CASSEWVAGAGEQYF. The CDR3 region has the DNA TGTGCCAGCAGTGAATGGGTAGCGGGAGCCGGAGAGCAGTACTTC.